Following are 22 T cell receptor beta chains from one sample sequenced in a study of T cells after posttransplantation cyclophosphamide. Treatment was busulfan-fludarabine conditioning, a marrow graft, and cyclophosphamide on days +3 and +4. The table came from immunoSEQ multiplex PCR; TCRdb's copy has only in-frame clones and leaves some out. The sample shows a few thousand clones, approximately 71% of them seen only once. The material was CD8+ T cells sorted from PBMCs, obtained roughly 250 days after a stem cell transplant with posttransplant cyclophosphamide. The receptor set was obtained from a male patient in his thirties who received an allogeneic stem cell transplant from a related donor, was CMV-positive, and had no GVHD. Some of these T cells may belong to the graft donor.

A remark on this clone: This likely stems from a read error, as it lies one base from a far larger clone. Other nucleotide sequences in the sample specify the same CDR3. This CDR3 reads CASSFRDTPSSYNSPLHF. Here the CDR3 DNA reads TGTGCCAGCAGCTTCAGGGACACCCCGAGCTCCTATAATTCACCCCTCCACTTT. V gene TRBV5-5 combines with J gene TRBJ1-6, with a weak D call TRBD1 (6 bases). V was pared by 2 bases and J by 0 bases, with 15 bases between. Germline V gene sequence: CDR1 SGHKS, CDR2 YYEKEE (reference sequence). There are 18 residues in the CDR3. The full variable domain, rest sourced from reference TRBV5-5 and TRBJ1-6, is DAGVTQSPTHLIKTRGQQVTLRCSPISGHKSVSWYQQVLGQGPQFIFQYYEKEERGRGNFPDRFSARQFPNYSSELNVNALLLGDSALYLCASSFRDTPSSYNSPLHFGNGTRLTVT.

This clone came up once. V is TRBV19 and J is TRBJ2-7; 7 bases are a match to TRBD1. Germline V gene data show CDR1 as LNHDA and CDR2 as SQIVND (reference sequence). This CDR3 is built from 15 residues. Trimming took 6 bases from V and 1 from J; bases not matched to a gene: 9. CDR3 bases: TGTGCCAGTAGGAGCGAACAGGGGATTTCCTACGAGCAGTACTTC. This sequence encodes CASRSEQGISYEQYF.

The V and J genes are TRBV19 and TRBJ2-5; a weak D match, TRBD1 (6 bases). Trimming removed 5 bases at V and 5 bases at J, with 18 bases between. The CDR3 has 15 residues. Germline loops: CDR1 LNHDA, CDR2 SQIVND (reference sequence). This chain's CDR3 is CASSDDVRGRETQYF. The CDR3 bases are TGTGCCAGTAGTGATGATGTCAGGGGCCGCGAGACCCAGTACTTC.

V is TRBV6-5 and J is TRBJ2-4; 8 bases fit TRBD1. Germline V gene data show CDR1 as MNHEY and CDR2 as SVGAGI. CDR3 size: 15 residues. V lost 5 bases and J lost 0; bases outside the gene matches: 3. The CDR3 bases are TGTGCCAGCAGTGGACAGGGTTCAGCCAAAAACATTCAGTACTTC. It yields the protein CASSGQGSAKNIQYF.

The rearrangement uses TRBV6-5 and TRBJ2-3; 11 bases match TRBD2. CDR3 length equals 15 residues. V shed 6 bases and J 4 bases; nucleotides not matched to a gene: 6. Germline V CDR1 and CDR2: MNHEY, SVGAGI. The CDR3 reads CASSLSGRAADTQYF. Here the CDR3 DNA reads TGTGCCAGCAGCCTTAGCGGGAGGGCCGCAGATACGCAGTATTTT.

CDR3 coding DNA: TGTGCCAGTAGTTACCGGGACAGAAAAGAGACCCAGTACTTC. Encoded protein: CASSYRDRKETQYF. The chain joins TRBV19 to TRBJ2-5; the match to TRBD1 covers 7 bases. Per germline, CDR1 LNHDA and CDR2 SQIVND (reference sequence). There are 14 residues in the CDR3. With V trimmed by 5 bases and J by 3 bases, 6 bases remained unmatched.

The chain recombines TRBV4-1 with TRBJ2-1; D is unclear. The germline V gene encodes CDR1 MGHRA and CDR2 YSYEKL. The CDR3 is made up of 16 amino acids. The V and J ends lost 0 bases and 4 bases respectively, with 13 bases between them. The CDR3 is CASSQDLSEWYNEQFF. The CDR3 bases are TGCGCCAGCAGCCAAGATCTAAGCGAGTGGTACAATGAGCAGTTCTTC.

The chain is built from TRBV10-3 and TRBJ2-7, with 12 bases aligning to TRBD2. The germline V gene has CDR1 ENHRY and CDR2 SYGVKD. The V segment lost 5 bases and the J segment 2 bases; nucleotides outside the gene matches: 4. The CDR3 has 15 amino acids. This CDR3 reads CAISLLAGGPYEQYF. CDR3 bases: TGTGCCATCAGTCTACTAGCGGGAGGACCCTACGAGCAGTACTTC.

This clone was counted a single time. The chain recombines TRBV10-3 with TRBJ2-1; 10 nucleotides align to TRBD2. Per the germline V gene, CDR1 is ENHRY and CDR2 is SYGVKD. With 4 bases clipped from V and 6 bases from J, the junction kept 6 bases outside the gene matches. This CDR3 is 15 amino acids long. The CDR3 reads CAISGSSGGSNEQFF. CDR3 coding DNA: TGTGCCATCAGTGGTAGTAGCGGGGGGTCCAATGAGCAGTTCTTC.

V and J are TRBV15 and TRBJ2-1; D possibly corresponds to TRBD2 (5 bases). The CDR3 covers 16 residues. Germline V gives CDR1 LNHNV, CDR2 YYDKDF (reference sequence). V was trimmed by 6 bases and J by 1 base, leaving 16 bases between them. The CDR3 region has the DNA TGTGCCACCAGTCCAGATCGTCGGGGATCCTACAATGAGCAGTTCTTC. Its translation is CATSPDRRGSYNEQFF.

The chain couples TRBV10-2 to TRBJ2-3, with D hard to call. Germline V gene lookup returns CDR1 WSHSY and CDR2 SAAADI. The V end was cut by 3 bases, the J end by 1 base, with 8 bases between. The CDR3 is 14 amino acids. The CDR3 coding sequence is TGCGCCAGCAGTGATAGCTGGGGCACAGATACGCAGTATTTT. This translates into CASSDSWGTDTQYF.

The V gene is TRBV6-5, the J gene TRBJ2-5; 7 bases agree with TRBD2. With V trimmed by 7 bases and J by 3 bases, 5 bases remained unmatched. CDR3 length: 13 residues. In germline, CDR1 is MNHEY, CDR2 SVGAGI. The CDR3 sequence is CASTPSGEETQYF. Here the CDR3 DNA reads TGTGCCAGCACCCCTAGCGGTGAAGAGACCCAGTACTTC.

V and J are TRBV7-2 and TRBJ2-5, with 9 bases that match TRBD1. CDR1 and CDR2 (germline): SGHTA, FQGNSA. Trimming removed 4 bases from V and 6 bases from J; junction bases left unmatched: 6. The CDR3 is made up of 14 amino acids. The CDR3 sequence: CASSSGQGGQTQYF. DNA of the CDR3: TGTGCCAGCAGCTCGGGACAGGGCGGACAGACCCAGTACTTC.

This clone occurred a few times. The J gene is TRBJ1-2, the V gene TRBV5-6; TRBD1 agrees at 12 bases. V dropped 4 bases and J dropped 6; count of bases not matched to a gene: 7. Germline V gene lookup returns CDR1 SGHDT and CDR2 YYEEEE. This CDR3 has 15 amino acids. The CDR3 reads CASSTGTGGADGYTF. In nucleotides, the CDR3 is TGTGCCAGCAGCACTGGGACAGGGGGCGCAGATGGCTACACCTTC.

The chain links TRBV25-1 to TRBJ2-2; D is possibly TRBD1 (5 bases). This CDR3 has 15 amino acids. Germline CDR1 and CDR2: MGHDK and SYGVNS. V was cut by 3 bases and J by 7 bases, with 15 bases left in between. DNA of the CDR3: TGTGCCAGCAGTGACCCTAAGAAGGGGAACGGGGAGCTGTTTTTT. It codes for CASSDPKKGNGELFF.

The genes are TRBV4-1 and TRBJ1-6; D call uncertain. The length of the CDR3 is 15 residues. Trimming stripped 1 base from V and 8 bases from J, with 12 bases between. CDR1 is MGHRA and CDR2 is YSYEKL in the germline V gene. The CDR3 reads CASSQVTPLDSPLHF. Written as DNA, the CDR3 is TGCGCCAGCAGCCAAGTTACTCCTTTGGATTCACCCCTCCACTTT.

This clone was found once. The chain uses TRBV6-6 and TRBJ2-1, with 7 bases lining up with TRBD2. Germline CDR1 reads MNHNY; CDR2 reads SVGAGI (reference sequence). With 6 bases clipped from V and 9 bases from J, the junction kept 2 bases outside the gene matches. This CDR3 is 11 amino acids long. The CDR3 loop reads CASSRGGEQFF. The CDR3 nucleotides read TGTGCCAGCAGCCGCGGGGGTGAGCAGTTCTTC.

The J gene is TRBJ2-7, the V gene TRBV7-2, with a weak D call TRBD2 (6 bases). Trimming took off 7 bases at V and 7 bases at J, with 17 bases between the two ends. The CDR3 runs 13 residues. The V gene's germline CDR1 is SGHTA and CDR2 FQGNSA. CDR3 in amino acids: CASIQTSWGEQYF. The CDR3, as DNA: TGTGCCAGCATCCAGACTAGTTGGGGAGAGCAGTACTTC.

The V call is TRBV21-1, the J call TRBJ2-2; the D call in the table, TRBD2, was not verified against the DNA. TRBV21-1 is shown as a pseudogene. The CDR3 length is 18 residues. As DNA, the CDR3 is TGTGCCAGCAGCAAAGGCTGGACTAGCGGGGGGAAAGGCGGGGAGCTGTTTTTT. It is translated as CASSKGWTSGGKGGELFF.

The genes are TRBV27 and TRBJ1-5, with 8 bases identical to TRBD1. CDR3 length: 16 amino acids. Germline V gene data show CDR1 as MNHEY and CDR2 as SMNVEV (reference sequence). Trimming took 10 bases from V and 5 from J; bases not matched to a gene: 16. The CDR3 here is CAISRPRTGQDQPQHF. The CDR3 DNA sequence: TGTGCCATTTCTCGTCCTCGGACAGGGCAGGATCAGCCCCAGCATTTT.

The chain has TRBV7-6 and TRBJ2-7, with D possibly matching TRBD2 (6 bases). The CDR3 contains 14 residues. Trimming removed 4 bases from V and 1 base from J, with 11 bases in between. Germline CDR1 is SGHVS and CDR2 is FNYEAQ. This chain's CDR3 is CASSWEEASYEQYF. The CDR3 DNA is TGTGCCAGCAGCTGGGAGGAGGCGTCCTACGAGCAGTACTTC.

J is TRBJ2-7 and V is TRBV27; tentatively, D is TRBD2 (6 bases). Germline V lookup: CDR1 MNHEY, CDR2 SMNVEV (reference sequence). This CDR3 is built from 15 residues. The V end was cut by 3 bases, the J end by 4 bases, with 16 bases between. The CDR3 is CASSLYGSAGYEQYF. In DNA form, the CDR3 reads TGTGCCAGCAGTTTGTACGGGAGCGCCGGTTACGAGCAGTACTTC.